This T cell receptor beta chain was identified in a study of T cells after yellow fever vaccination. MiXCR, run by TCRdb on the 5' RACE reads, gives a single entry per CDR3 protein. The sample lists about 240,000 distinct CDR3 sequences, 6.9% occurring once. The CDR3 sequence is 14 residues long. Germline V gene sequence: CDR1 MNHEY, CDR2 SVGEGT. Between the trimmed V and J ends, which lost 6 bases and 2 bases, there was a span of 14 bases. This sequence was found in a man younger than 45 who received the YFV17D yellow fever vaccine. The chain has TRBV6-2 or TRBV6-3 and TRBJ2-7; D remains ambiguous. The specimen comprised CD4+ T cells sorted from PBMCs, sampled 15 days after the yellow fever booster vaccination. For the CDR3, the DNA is TGTGCCAGCAGACCACCGCGGTCGGCCTACGAGCAGTACTTC. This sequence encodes CASRPPRSAYEQYF.